This record concerns one T cell receptor beta chain sequence. This receptor's antigen is unknown. An end of the junction does not agree with germline; a read error may underlie this. The CDR3 regions of human TCRbeta chains were analyzed by immunosequencing. Per the original workflow: Repertoire TCRs were matched against a reference library of SARS-CoV-2-specific TCRs generated with the MIRA antigen-specificity platform. Breadth was defined as the fraction of unique TCRs that were SARS-CoV-2-associated. Depth was defined as the fraction of total T cells that were SARS-CoV-2-associated. Using the MIRA data, each spike-specific TCR was assigned both to the spike region to which the TCR was reactive and to a CD4 or CD8 class. Log10-transformed breadth and depth values were compared by one-way ANOVA with Sidak's multiple comparisons tests. TCRdb's version of the immuneACCESS table is confined to in-frame rearrangements and falls short of the full clone set. An unresolved V gene accounts for under half of the shortfall where checked; the remainder is of unknown origin. V and J calls plus clone size are reproduced from that table; the DNA served to infer D and trimming. Here the sample has 130,000 to 150,000 clones; more than 85% occur a single time. The top ten clonotypes cover about 3% of the sample.

Reading the label with the study, this specimen's time point is: baseline before first vaccination. Vaccinee samples came from UK trials COV001 and COV002, including a single-blind randomized controlled phase 2/3 trial of AZD1222 (ChAdOx1 nCoV-19) in healthy adults. For TCRbeta chain sequencing, PBMC samples from trial participants were taken at day 0 and at day 28 after the second dose. Spanning cysteine to phenylalanine, the CDR3 consists of 13 amino acids. Only the CDR3 portion is preserved as DNA: 39 bases, with reading frame beginning at the first base. CDR1 and CDR2, per the germline V gene (reference sequence), are SGHNT and YYREEE. This record belongs to a study of T cell responses to AZD1222 COVID-19 vaccine (dated by TCRdb to the early 2020s). Regarding the research as a whole: AZD1222 recipients whose second dose came at about 4 weeks and those whose second dose came at about 12 weeks were combined into one group, since spike-specific TCR depth and breadth did not differ between the two schedules. TCR sequencing was performed for about 240 trial participants, of whom around 200 were given two doses of AZD1222 and some 25 were given two doses of MenACWY control vaccine. Enrollment into the trials was organized by age into subgroups of 18-55, 56-69 and 70-plus years, and those subgroups contained approximately 150, 30 and 60 TCR-sequenced participants, respectively. Broader findings and caveats from the paper: Participants were mostly white British, with more females than males. The authors suggested clonal diversity may have been underestimated. In the small 56-69-year group, the increase in depth fell short of significance, most likely because of low power. Only five to seven AZD1222 recipients were SARS-CoV-2 seropositive at baseline, limiting conclusions about previously exposed vaccinees. Because no day 14 peak-response samples were available, repertoires were characterized only after the peak T cell response. Epitopes outside the regions mutated in the B.1.351 and B.1.1.7 variants were reportedly recognized by nearly half of the unique spike-specific TCRs. The vaccine-associated CD4 TCRs covered the entire spike protein, and the dominant responses fell in regions 160-218 and 743-854. Spike-specific TCR breadth and depth rose significantly after two AZD1222 doses compared with day 0 and with MenACWY recipients.

The source is an adult in good health. This sample comprised peripheral blood, obtained on day 0 of AZD1222 vaccination. In this chain, TRBV5-4 is recombined with TRBJ2-5, with the D segment possibly TRBD1 or TRBD2, each aligning over 5 bases. The bases are TGTGCCAGCAGTCCGACGAGGGGAGAGGCCCAGTACTTC. Its coded protein is CASSPTRGEAQYF. With the portions outside the CDR3 filled from the reference TRBV5-4 and TRBJ2-5 genes, the complete variable region becomes ETGVTQSPTHLIKTRGQQVTLRCSSQSGHNTVSWYQQALGQGPQFIFQYYREEENGRGNFPPRFSGLQFPNYSSELNVNALELDDSALYLCASSPTRGEAQYFGPGTRLLVL.